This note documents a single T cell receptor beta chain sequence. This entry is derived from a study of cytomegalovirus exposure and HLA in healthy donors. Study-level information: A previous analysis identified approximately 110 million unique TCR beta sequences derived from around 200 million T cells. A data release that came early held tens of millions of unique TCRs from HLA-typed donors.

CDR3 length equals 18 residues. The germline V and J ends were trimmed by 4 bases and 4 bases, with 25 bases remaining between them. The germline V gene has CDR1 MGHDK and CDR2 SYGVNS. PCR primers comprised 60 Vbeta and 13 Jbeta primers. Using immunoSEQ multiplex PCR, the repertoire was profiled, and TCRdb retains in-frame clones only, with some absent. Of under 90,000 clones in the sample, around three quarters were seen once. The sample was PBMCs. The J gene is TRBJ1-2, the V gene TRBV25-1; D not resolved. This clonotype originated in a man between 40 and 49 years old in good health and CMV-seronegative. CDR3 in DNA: TGTGCCAGCAGTGGGGTTTTTTTAGGAGGCCTAACTTTCTATGGCTACACCTTC. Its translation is CASSGVFLGGLTFYGYTF.